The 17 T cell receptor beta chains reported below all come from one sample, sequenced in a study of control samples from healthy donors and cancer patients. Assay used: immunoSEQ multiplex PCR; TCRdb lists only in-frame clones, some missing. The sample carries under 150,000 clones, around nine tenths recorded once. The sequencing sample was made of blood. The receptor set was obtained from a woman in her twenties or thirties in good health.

The CDR3 DNA sequence: TGCGCCAGCAGCTTCCAGGGAAGCGAGACCCAGTACTTC. This sequence encodes CASSFQGSETQYF. The genes are TRBV5-1 and TRBJ2-5; D might be TRBD1 (5 bases). Deletions cut 2 bases from V and 5 bases from J, with 10 bases between. The germline V gene encodes CDR1 SGHRS and CDR2 YFSETQ. This CDR3 region has 13 residues.

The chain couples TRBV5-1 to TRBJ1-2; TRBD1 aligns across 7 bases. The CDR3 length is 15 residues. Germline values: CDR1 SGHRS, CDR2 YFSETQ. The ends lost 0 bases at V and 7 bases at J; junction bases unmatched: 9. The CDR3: CASSLVTGEGFGYTF. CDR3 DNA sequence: TGCGCCAGCAGCTTGGTCACAGGGGAAGGTTTTGGCTACACCTTC.

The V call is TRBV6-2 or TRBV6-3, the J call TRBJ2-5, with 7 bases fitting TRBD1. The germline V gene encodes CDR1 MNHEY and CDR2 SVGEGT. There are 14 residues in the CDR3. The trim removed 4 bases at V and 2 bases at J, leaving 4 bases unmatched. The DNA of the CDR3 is TGTGCCAGCAGTTCGGGACAGAGACAAGAGACCCAGTACTTC. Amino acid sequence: CASSSGQRQETQYF.

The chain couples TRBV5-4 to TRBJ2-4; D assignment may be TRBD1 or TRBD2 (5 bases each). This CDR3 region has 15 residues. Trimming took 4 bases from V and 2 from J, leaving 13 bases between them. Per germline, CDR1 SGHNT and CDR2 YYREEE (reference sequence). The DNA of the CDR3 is TGTGCCAGCAGCCTGGGGGTCAGCTCCAAAAACATTCAGTACTTC. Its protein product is CASSLGVSSKNIQYF.

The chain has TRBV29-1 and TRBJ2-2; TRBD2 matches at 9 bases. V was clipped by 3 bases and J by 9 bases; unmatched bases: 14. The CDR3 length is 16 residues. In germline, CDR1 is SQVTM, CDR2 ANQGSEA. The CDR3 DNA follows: TGCAGCGTTGATCGGTTTAGCGGGGGTTCTAGCTGGGAGCTGTTTTTT. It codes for CSVDRFSGGSSWELFF.

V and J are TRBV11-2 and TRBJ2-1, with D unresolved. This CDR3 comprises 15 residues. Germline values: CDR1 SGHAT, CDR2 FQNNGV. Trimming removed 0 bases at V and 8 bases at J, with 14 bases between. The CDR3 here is CASSLDGDTFDEQFF. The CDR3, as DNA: TGTGCCAGCAGCTTAGATGGTGACACGTTCGATGAGCAGTTCTTC.

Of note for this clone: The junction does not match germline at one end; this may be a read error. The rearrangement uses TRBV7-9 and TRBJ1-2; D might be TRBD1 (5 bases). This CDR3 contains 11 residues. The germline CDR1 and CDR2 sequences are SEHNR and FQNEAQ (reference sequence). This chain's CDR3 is CKRGRHYGYTF. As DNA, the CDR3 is TGCAAACGGGGGAGGCACTATGGCTACACCTTC.

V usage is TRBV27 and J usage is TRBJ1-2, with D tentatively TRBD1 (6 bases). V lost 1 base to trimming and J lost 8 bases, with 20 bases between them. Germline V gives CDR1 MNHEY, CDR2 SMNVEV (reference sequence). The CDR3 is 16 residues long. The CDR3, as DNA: TGTGCCAGCAGTTTATGGGGAGGGGGAGCGGAAGAGGGCTACACCTTC. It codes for CASSLWGGGAEEGYTF.

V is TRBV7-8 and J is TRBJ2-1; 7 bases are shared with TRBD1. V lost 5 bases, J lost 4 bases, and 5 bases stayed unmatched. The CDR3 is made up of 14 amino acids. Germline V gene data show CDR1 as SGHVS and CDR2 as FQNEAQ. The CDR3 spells CASSRRTGYNEQFF. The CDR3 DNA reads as TGTGCCAGCAGCAGAAGGACAGGTTACAATGAGCAGTTCTTC.

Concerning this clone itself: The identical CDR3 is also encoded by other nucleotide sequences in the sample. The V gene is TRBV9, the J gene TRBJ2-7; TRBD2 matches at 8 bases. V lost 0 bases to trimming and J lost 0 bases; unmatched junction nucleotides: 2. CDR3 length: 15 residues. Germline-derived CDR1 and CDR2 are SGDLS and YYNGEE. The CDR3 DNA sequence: TGTGCCAGCAGCGTAGGGCTAGCGGGCTCCTACGAGCAGTACTTC. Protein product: CASSVGLAGSYEQYF.

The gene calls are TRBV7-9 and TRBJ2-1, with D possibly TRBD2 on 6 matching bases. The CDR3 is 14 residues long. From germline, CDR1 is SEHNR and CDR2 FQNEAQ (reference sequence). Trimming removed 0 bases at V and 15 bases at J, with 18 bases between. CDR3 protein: CASSLALSPGVGFF. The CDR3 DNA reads TGTGCCAGCAGCTTAGCCCTCTCCCCGGGAGTGGGGTTCTTC.

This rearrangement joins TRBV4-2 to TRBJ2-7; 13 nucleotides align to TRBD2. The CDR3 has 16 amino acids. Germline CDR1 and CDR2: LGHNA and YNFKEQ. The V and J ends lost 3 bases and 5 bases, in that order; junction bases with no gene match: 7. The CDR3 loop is CASSQKLAGGLHEQYF. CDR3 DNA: TGTGCCAGCAGCCAGAAACTAGCGGGAGGGCTCCACGAGCAGTACTTC.

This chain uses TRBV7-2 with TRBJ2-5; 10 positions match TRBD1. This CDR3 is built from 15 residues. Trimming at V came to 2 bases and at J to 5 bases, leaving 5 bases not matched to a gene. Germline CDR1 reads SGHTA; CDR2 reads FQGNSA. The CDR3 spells CASSLWGQGLETQYF. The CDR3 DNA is TGTGCCAGCAGCTTATGGGGACAGGGGTTGGAGACCCAGTACTTC.

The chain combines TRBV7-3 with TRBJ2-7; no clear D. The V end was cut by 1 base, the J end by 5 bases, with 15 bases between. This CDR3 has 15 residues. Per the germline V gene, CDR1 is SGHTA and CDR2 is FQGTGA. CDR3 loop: CASSLMAPATDEQYF. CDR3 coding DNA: TGTGCCAGCAGCTTAATGGCGCCAGCGACGGACGAGCAGTACTTC. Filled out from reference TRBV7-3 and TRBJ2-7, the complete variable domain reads GAGVSQTPSNKVTEKGKYVELRCDPISGHTALYWYRQSLGQGPEFLIYFQGTGAADDSGLPNDRFFAVRPEGSVSTLKIQRTERGDSAVYLCASSLMAPATDEQYFGPGTRLTVT.

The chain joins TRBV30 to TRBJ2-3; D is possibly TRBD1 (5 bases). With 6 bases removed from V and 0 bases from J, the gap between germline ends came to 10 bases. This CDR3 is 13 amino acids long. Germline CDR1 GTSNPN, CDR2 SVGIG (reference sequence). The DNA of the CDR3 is TGTGCCTGCCTAAGACAGAGCACAGATACGCAGTATTTT. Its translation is CACLRQSTDTQYF.

Written as DNA, the CDR3 is TGTGCCAGCAGCCAGGTGACTGATCTTAGCACTGAAGCTTTCTTT. This codes for CASSQVTDLSTEAFF. This sequence joins TRBV4-2 and TRBJ1-1; D uncertain. Germline V gene data show CDR1 as LGHNA and CDR2 as YNFKEQ. V was clipped by 3 bases and J by 4 bases, with 15 bases between them. The CDR3 consists of 15 residues.

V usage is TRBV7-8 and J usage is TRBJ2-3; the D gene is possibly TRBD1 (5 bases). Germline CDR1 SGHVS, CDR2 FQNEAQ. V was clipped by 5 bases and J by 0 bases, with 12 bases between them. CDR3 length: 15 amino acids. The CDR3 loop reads CASSPRQLSTDTQYF. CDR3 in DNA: TGTGCCAGCAGCCCGAGACAGTTGAGCACAGATACGCAGTATTTT.